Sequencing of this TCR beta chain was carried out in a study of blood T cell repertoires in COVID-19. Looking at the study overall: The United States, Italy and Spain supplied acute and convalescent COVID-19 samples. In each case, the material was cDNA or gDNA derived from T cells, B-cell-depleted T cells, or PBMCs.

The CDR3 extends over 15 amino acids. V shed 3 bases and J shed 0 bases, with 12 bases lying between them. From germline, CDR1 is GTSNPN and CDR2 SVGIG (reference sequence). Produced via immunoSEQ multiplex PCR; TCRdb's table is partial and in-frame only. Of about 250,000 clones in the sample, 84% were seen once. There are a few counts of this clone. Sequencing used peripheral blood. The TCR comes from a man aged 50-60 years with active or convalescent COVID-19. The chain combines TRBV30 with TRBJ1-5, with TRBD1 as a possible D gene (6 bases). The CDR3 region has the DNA TGTGCCTGGAGCCAGGGGAGTTATAGCAATCAGCCCCAGCATTTT. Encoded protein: CAWSQGSYSNQPQHF.